This TCR beta chain was sequenced in a study of blood T cell repertoires in COVID-19. Background on the study: The study drew acute and convalescent COVID-19 samples from the United States, Italy and Spain. PBMCs, B-cell-depleted T cells, or T cells provided the cDNA or gDNA that made up the material.

This clone was recorded a few times. In the original workflow: How many nucleated cells were present was estimated from reference gene primer amplification. Profiled with immunoSEQ multiplex PCR; TCRdb holds only in-frame clones, not every one. Clone size and the V and J calls come from that table; the DNA yielded D and trimming. Seen here are 95,000 to 120,000 clones, about 88% observed once, and the top ten hold 2.4%. This TCR was sampled from a human donor in a cohort sampled during active COVID-19. Sequences were obtained from peripheral blood.

CDR3 residues: CASSLGLAEDTQYF. For the CDR3, the DNA is TGCGCCAGCAGCTTGGGACTAGCGGAAGATACGCAGTATTTT. The chain couples TRBV5-1 to TRBJ2-3; TRBD2 matches at 9 bases. Germline CDR1 SGHRS, CDR2 YFSETQ. The CDR3 sequence is 14 residues long. The J segment lost 5 bases and the V segment lost 0 bases, leaving 1 base of the junction unmatched.